This TCR beta chain emerged from a study of T cells in Graves' hyperthyroidism and ophthalmopathy. Amplified TCR beta CDR3 regions came from RNA transcripts. HTBI primers were the set used in a first-round RT-PCR of the TCR CDR3. MiXCR, applied by TCRdb to the multiplex PCR reads, yields one record per CDR3 protein. The data contain about 560,000 distinct CDR3 sequences, over 15% of them seen just once; the ten biggest clones take up around 18%. General study results and limits: Ophthalmopathy was predicted by the model a median of approximately six months ahead of onset. In blood, most of the thyroid clonotypes expanded above 0.001 were also present.

The hyperthyroidism patients had all been newly diagnosed, and their disease duration was under 2 months. Their ages ranged from 18 to 65 years. Germline V gene data show CDR1 as DFQATT and CDR2 as SNEGSKA (reference sequence). This CDR3 contains 14 residues. V shed 6 bases and J shed 8 bases, with 17 bases lying between them. The sample holds many counts of this clonotype. Its antigen is currently unknown. The rearrangement joins TRBV20-1 to TRBJ1-6, with D hard to call. Material: blood. This receptor was taken from a woman between 18 and 29 years old with Graves' hyperthyroidism. CDR3 bases: TGCAGTGCAATGGACCTAACAGCGGATTCACCCCTCCACTTT. This gives the protein CSAMDLTADSPLHF.